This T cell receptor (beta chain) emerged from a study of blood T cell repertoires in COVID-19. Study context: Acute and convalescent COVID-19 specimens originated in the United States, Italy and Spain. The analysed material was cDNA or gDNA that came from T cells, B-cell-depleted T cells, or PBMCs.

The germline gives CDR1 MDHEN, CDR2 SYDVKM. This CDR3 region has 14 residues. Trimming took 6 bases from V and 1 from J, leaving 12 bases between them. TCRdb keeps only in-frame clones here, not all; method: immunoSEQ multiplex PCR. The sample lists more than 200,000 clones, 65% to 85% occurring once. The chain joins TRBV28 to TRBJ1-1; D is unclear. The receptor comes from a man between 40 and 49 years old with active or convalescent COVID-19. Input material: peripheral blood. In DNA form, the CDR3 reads TGTGCCAGCAGCCACCGACTGCCGAACACTGAAGCTTTCTTT. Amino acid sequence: CASSHRLPNTEAFF.